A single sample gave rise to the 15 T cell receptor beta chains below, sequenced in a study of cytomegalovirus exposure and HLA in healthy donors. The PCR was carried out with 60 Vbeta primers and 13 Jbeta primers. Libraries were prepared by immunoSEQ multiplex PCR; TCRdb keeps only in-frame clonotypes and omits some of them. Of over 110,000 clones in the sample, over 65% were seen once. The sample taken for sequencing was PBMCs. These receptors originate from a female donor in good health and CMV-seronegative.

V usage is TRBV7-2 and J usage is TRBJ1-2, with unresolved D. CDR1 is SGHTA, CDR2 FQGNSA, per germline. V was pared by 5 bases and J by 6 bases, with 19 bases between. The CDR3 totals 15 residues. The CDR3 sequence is CASSRKAGSLDGYTF. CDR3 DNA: TGTGCCAGCAGCCGAAAGGCAGGATCCTTGGATGGCTACACCTTC.

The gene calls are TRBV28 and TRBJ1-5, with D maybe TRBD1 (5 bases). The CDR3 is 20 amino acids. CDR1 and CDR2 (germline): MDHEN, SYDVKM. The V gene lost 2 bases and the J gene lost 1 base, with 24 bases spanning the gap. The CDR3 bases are TGTGCCAGCAGTTTAGGTTGGGGGGGGTGGAGGAATCGGAGCAATCAGCCCCAGCATTTT. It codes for CASSLGWGGWRNRSNQPQHF.

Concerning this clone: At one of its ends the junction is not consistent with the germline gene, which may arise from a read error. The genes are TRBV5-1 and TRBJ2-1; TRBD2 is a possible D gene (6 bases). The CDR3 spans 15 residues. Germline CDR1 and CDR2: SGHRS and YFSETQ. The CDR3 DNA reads TGCGCCAGCAACTTGGGAGGAGGGGCTCACAATGAGCAGTTCTTC. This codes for CASNLGGGAHNEQFF.

The CDR3 DNA reads as TGCGCCAGCAGCTTCCGACAGGAGGGCTACACCTTC. This translates into CASSFRQEGYTF. V gene TRBV5-1 combines with J gene TRBJ1-2; TRBD1 is a possible D gene (6 bases). CDR1 is SGHRS, CDR2 YFSETQ, per germline. The CDR3 runs to 12 residues. Between the trimmed V and J ends, which lost 2 bases and 8 bases, there was a span of 10 bases.

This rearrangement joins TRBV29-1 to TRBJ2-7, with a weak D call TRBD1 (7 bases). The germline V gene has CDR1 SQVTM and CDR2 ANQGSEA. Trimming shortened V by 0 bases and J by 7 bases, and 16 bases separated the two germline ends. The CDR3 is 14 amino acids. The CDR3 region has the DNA TGCAGCGTTGAAGACCGACAGGGAGGTCGGGAGCAGTACTTC. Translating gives CSVEDRQGGREQYF.

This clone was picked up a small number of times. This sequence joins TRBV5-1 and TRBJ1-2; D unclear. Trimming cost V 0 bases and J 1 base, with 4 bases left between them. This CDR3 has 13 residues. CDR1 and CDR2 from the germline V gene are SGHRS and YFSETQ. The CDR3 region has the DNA TGCGCCAGCAGCTTGGGCGGTAACTATGGCTACACCTTC. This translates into CASSLGGNYGYTF. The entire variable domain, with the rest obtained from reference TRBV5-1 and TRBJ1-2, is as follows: KAGVTQTPRYLIKTRGQQVTLSCSPISGHRSVSWYQQTPGQGLQFLFEYFSETQRNKGNFPGRFSGRQFSNSRSEMNVSTLELGDSALYLCASSLGGNYGYTFGSGTRLTVV.

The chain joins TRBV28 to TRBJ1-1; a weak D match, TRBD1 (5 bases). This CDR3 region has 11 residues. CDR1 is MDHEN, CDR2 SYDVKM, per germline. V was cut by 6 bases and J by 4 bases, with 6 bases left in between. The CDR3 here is CASSGGTEAFF. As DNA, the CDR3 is TGTGCCAGCAGCGGGGGCACTGAAGCTTTCTTT.

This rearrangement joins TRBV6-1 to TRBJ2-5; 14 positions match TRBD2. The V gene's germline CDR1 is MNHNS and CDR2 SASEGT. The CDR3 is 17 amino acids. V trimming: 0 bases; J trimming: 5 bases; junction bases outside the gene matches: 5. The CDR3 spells CASSEAGLAGGVETQYF. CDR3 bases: TGTGCCAGCAGTGAAGCAGGACTAGCGGGAGGCGTGGAGACCCAGTACTTC.

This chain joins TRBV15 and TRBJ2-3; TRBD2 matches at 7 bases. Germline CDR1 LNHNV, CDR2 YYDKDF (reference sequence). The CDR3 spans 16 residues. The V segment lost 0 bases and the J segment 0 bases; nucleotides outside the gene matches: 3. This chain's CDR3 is CATSRDPAGSTDTQYF. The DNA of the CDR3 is TGTGCCACCAGCAGAGACCCAGCGGGGAGCACAGATACGCAGTATTTT.

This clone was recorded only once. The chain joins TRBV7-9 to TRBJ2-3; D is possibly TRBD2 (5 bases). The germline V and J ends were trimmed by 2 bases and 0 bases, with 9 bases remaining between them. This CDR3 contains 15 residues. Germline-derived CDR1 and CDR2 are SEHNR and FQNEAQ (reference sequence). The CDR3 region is CASSLRETSTDTQYF. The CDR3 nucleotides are TGTGCCAGCAGCTTACGGGAAACTAGCACAGATACGCAGTATTTT.

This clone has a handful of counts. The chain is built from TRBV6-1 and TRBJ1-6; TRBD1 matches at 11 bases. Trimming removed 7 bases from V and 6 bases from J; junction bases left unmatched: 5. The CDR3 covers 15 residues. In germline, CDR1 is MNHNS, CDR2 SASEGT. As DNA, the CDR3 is TGTGCCAGCATCTTCGGGACAGGGGGTAATTCACCCCTCCACTTT. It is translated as CASIFGTGGNSPLHF.

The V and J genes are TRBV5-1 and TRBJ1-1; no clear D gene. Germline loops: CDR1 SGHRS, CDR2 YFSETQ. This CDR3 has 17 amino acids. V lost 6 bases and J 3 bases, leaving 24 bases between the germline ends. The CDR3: CASNPLVGVSMHTEAFF. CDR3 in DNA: TGCGCCAGCAATCCTCTAGTCGGGGTTTCGATGCACACTGAAGCTTTCTTT.

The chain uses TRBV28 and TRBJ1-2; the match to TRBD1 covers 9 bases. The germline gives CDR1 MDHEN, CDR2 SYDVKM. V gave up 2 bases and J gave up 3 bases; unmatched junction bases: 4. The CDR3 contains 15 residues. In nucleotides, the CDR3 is TGTGCCAGCAGTTTAGATGGGACAGGGTACTATGGCTACACCTTC. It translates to CASSLDGTGYYGYTF.

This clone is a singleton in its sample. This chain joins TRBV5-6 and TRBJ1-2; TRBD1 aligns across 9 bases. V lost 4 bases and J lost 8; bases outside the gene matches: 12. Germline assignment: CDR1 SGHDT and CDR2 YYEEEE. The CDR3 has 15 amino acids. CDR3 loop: CASSGWAGQGSGYTF. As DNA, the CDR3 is TGTGCCAGCAGCGGGTGGGCAGGACAGGGGAGCGGCTACACCTTC.

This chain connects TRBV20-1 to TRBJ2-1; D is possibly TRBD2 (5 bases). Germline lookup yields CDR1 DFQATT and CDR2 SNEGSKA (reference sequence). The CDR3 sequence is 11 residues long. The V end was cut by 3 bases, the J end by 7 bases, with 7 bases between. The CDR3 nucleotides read TGCAGTGCTAGCCGGGGAAATGAGCAGTTCTTC. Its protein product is CSASRGNEQFF.